The T cell receptor beta chain described here comes from a study of identical twins. Study results and limitations: Compared with unrelated sharing, twin-shared out-of-frame alpha sequences had more low-probability sequences. With monozygotic twins, out-of-frame TCR alpha sharing exceeded what models estimated.

This clonotype appeared many times. Its antigen is undetermined. TCRdb ran MiXCR on the 5' RACE reads and lists one entry per CDR3 protein. The sample records about 660,000 distinct CDR3 sequences, more than 6.5% being singletons. CDR3 size: 16 residues. The V end lost 3 bases, the J end lost 5 bases, and 20 bases lay between the germline ends. Germline CDR1 is SGHRS and CDR2 is YFSETQ. The same specimen was also included in a second study, on yellow fever vaccine responses in identical twins.

This sequence joins TRBV5-1 and TRBJ1-1; no definite D call. Source material: PBMCs. The source of this sequence is a woman between 18 and 30 years old in good health. The CDR3 region has the DNA TGCGCCAGCAGCTCAGCGACGGACTCCCTAAAAACTGAAGCTTTCTTT. Translated: CASSSATDSLKTEAFF. Filled out from reference TRBV5-1 and TRBJ1-1, the complete variable domain reads KAGVTQTPRYLIKTRGQQVTLSCSPISGHRSVSWYQQTPGQGLQFLFEYFSETQRNKGNFPGRFSGRQFSNSRSEMNVSTLELGDSALYLCASSSATDSLKTEAFFGQGTRLTVV.